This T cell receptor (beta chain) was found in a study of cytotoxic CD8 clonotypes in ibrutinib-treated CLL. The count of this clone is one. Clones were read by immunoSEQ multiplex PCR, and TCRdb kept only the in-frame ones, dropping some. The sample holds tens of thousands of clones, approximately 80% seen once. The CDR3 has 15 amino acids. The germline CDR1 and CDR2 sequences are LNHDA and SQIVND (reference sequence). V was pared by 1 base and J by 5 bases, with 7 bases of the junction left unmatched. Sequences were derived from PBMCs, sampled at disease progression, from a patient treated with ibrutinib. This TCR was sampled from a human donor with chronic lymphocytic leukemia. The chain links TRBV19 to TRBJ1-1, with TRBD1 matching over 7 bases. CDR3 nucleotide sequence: TGTGCCAGTAGTATAGGCCCCGGCAGGGGGACTGAAGCTTTCTTT. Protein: CASSIGPGRGTEAFF.